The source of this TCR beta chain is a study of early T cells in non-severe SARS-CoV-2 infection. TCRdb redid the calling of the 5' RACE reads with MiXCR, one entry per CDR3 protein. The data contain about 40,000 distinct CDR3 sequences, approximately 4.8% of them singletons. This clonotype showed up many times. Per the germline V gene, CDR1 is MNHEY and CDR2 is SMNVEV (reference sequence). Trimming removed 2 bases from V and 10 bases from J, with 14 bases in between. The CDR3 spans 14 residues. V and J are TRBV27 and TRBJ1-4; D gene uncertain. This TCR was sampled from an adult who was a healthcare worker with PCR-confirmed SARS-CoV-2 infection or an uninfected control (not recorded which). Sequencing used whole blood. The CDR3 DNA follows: TGTGCCAGCAGTTTAGGGGTGGCGTGGGGAAAACTGTTTTTT. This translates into CASSLGVAWGKLFF.